What follows are 26 T cell receptor beta chains derived from one specimen sequenced in a study of identical twins. TCRdb fed the 5' RACE reads into MiXCR, producing one record per CDR3 protein. In the table there are about 790,000 distinct CDR3 sequences, around a sixth of which are singletons. A further study also used this sample, focusing on T cells expressing NK-cell markers.

The sample consisted of PBMCs. These receptors came from a woman aged 18-29 years in good health.

This clonotype has ten or more counts. This rearrangement joins TRBV6-2 or TRBV6-3 to TRBJ1-2, with TRBD1 matching over 7 bases. Germline CDR1 and CDR2: MNHEY and SVGEGT. The J segment lost 3 bases and the V segment lost 2 bases, leaving 9 bases of the junction unmatched. The CDR3 covers 16 residues. Written as DNA, the CDR3 is TGTGCCAGCAGTTACCTCCGAGACAGGGCTCACTATGGCTACACCTTC. Its protein is CASSYLRDRAHYGYTF.

This clonotype was counted only a few times. The chain is built from TRBV6-5 and TRBJ1-6; no firm D call. The CDR3 runs to 9 residues. Trimming took 10 bases from V and 8 from J, leaving 3 bases between them. Germline V lookup: CDR1 MNHEY, CDR2 SVGAGI. The DNA for the CDR3 is TGTGCCACCGATTCACCCCTCCACTTT. Residues: CATDSPLHF.

The chain is built from TRBV27 and TRBJ2-4; 7 nucleotides agree with TRBD1. Germline V gene sequence: CDR1 MNHEY, CDR2 SMNVEV (reference sequence). This CDR3 comprises 14 residues. Trimming cost V 10 bases and J 1 base; bases outside gene matches: 7. The DNA for the CDR3 is TGTGCCACCACCGGGACAGATGCCAAAAACATTCAGTACTTC. This codes for CATTGTDAKNIQYF.

This clonotype was observed a handful of times. The rearrangement joins TRBV20-1 to TRBJ2-3; D is undetermined. The CDR3 is 13 residues long. The V gene lost 3 bases and the J gene lost 8 bases, with 15 bases spanning the gap. Germline CDR1 is DFQATT and CDR2 is SNEGSKA (reference sequence). Written as DNA, the CDR3 is TGCAGTGCTAGTGGAGAGCCCCGACCTACGCAGTATTTT. Translating gives CSASGEPRPTQYF.

The V and J genes are TRBV30 and TRBJ1-2, with a possible D match to TRBD1 (6 bases). Trimming removed 2 bases from V and 3 bases from J, with 10 bases in between. The CDR3 consists of 13 residues. The germline gives CDR1 GTSNPN, CDR2 SVGIG (reference sequence). The CDR3 DNA reads TGTGCCTGGAGTTTGGGACACCACTATGGCTACACCTTC. Amino acid sequence: CAWSLGHHYGYTF.

The chain recombines TRBV20-1 with TRBJ2-1; D gene unclear. Per germline, CDR1 DFQATT and CDR2 SNEGSKA (reference sequence). V was pared by 1 base and J by 5 bases, with 9 bases between. The CDR3 is 13 residues long. Written as DNA, the CDR3 is TGCAGTGCTAGAGGTGGCTGGAACAATGAGCAGTTCTTC. This encodes CSARGGWNNEQFF.

This clonotype was picked up many times. This chain links TRBV5-1 with TRBJ2-7, with TRBD2 matching over 7 bases. The CDR3 consists of 14 residues. The germline V gene has CDR1 SGHRS and CDR2 YFSETQ. After removal of 1 base from V and 3 bases from J, the junction contained 4 bases not matched to a gene. CDR3 DNA sequence: TGCGCCAGCAGCTTGACCGGGGGGATCTACGAGCAGTACTTC. Translating gives CASSLTGGIYEQYF.

The chain uses TRBV5-1 and TRBJ2-3, with TRBD1 identical over 9 bases. Germline CDR1 and CDR2: SGHRS and YFSETQ. V shed 4 bases and J 14 bases; nucleotides not matched to a gene: 5. The CDR3 is 11 residues long. CDR3 amino acids: CASSIRDRAYF. CDR3 nucleotide sequence: TGCGCCAGCAGCATCCGGGACAGGGCGTATTTT.

This clonotype was counted a few times. The chain joins TRBV5-1 to TRBJ2-1, with 9 bases identical to TRBD2. The V segment lost 3 bases and the J segment 3 bases; nucleotides outside the gene matches: 7. In germline, CDR1 is SGHRS, CDR2 YFSETQ. CDR3 size: 16 residues. DNA of the CDR3: TGCGCCAGCAGCTCCACAGCGGGGGGCCACTACAATGAGCAGTTCTTC. It specifies CASSSTAGGHYNEQFF. Using reference TRBV5-1 and TRBJ2-1 for the parts outside the CDR3, the full variable domain is KAGVTQTPRYLIKTRGQQVTLSCSPISGHRSVSWYQQTPGQGLQFLFEYFSETQRNKGNFPGRFSGRQFSNSRSEMNVSTLELGDSALYLCASSSTAGGHYNEQFFGPGTRLTVL.

This clonotype was picked up a small number of times. This chain links TRBV20-1 with TRBJ2-2; D gene uncertain. The CDR3 contains 13 residues. The V gene lost 1 base and the J gene lost 3 bases, with 6 bases spanning the gap. Germline V gene sequence: CDR1 DFQATT, CDR2 SNEGSKA (reference sequence). CDR3: CSARGLYTGELFF. CDR3 sequence (DNA): TGCAGTGCTAGAGGCCTGTACACCGGGGAGCTGTTTTTT.

A few counts support this clonotype. V and J are TRBV12-3 or TRBV12-4 and TRBJ1-1, with D tentatively TRBD1 (5 bases). Trimming cost V 2 bases and J 1 base, with 11 bases left between them. The CDR3 is 15 residues long. The CDR3 DNA follows: TGTGCCAGCAGTTTATGGGCAGGGACGAACACTGAAGCTTTCTTT. Residues: CASSLWAGTNTEAFF.

Notes on this clonotype: This sequence may be a read error, since a much larger clone differs from it by one base. The chain is built from TRBV12-3 or TRBV12-4 and TRBJ2-2; D uncertain. The CDR3 runs 11 residues. Trimming left V 6 bases short and J 3 bases short, with 2 bases between. The CDR3 region has the DNA TGTGCCAGCAGGTACACCGGGGAGCTGTTTTTT. Protein: CASRYTGELFF.

This clonotype has a handful of counts. The rearrangement joins TRBV20-1 to TRBJ2-3, with a weak D call TRBD2 (6 bases). The CDR3 extends over 14 amino acids. V was shortened by 2 bases and J by 3 bases, with 12 bases between the two germline ends. Germline CDR1 is DFQATT and CDR2 is SNEGSKA (reference sequence). The CDR3: CSARLPGGTDTQYF. The CDR3 DNA sequence: TGCAGTGCTAGACTGCCTGGGGGGACAGATACGCAGTATTTT.

The V gene is TRBV2, the J gene TRBJ2-7, with D possibly TRBD2 on 5 matching bases. The CDR3 has 14 amino acids. With 4 bases removed from V and 3 bases from J, the gap between germline ends came to 13 bases. Germline CDR1 reads SNHLY; CDR2 reads FYNNEI. CDR3: CASSGETLGYEQYF. In DNA, the CDR3 is TGTGCCAGCAGTGGGGAGACCCTCGGCTACGAGCAGTACTTC.

This clonotype was seen a handful of times. The rearrangement joins TRBV11-2 to TRBJ2-1; TRBD1 matches at 8 bases. Germline V gene lookup returns CDR1 SGHAT and CDR2 FQNNGV. This CDR3 has 14 residues. V lost 7 bases, J lost 4 bases, and 6 bases stayed unmatched. CDR3 coding DNA: TGTGCCAGCACCCTCGGACAGGGTTACAATGAGCAGTTCTTC. Translation: CASTLGQGYNEQFF.

In this sample, this clonotype turned up many times. This rearrangement joins TRBV12-3 or TRBV12-4 to TRBJ1-6, with no clear D. With 1 base removed from V and 8 bases from J, the gap between germline ends came to 9 bases. This CDR3 has 14 amino acids. In DNA, the CDR3 is TGTGCCAGCAGTTTAGGGTACGGCGATTCACCCCTCCACTTT. It is translated as CASSLGYGDSPLHF.

The chain links TRBV20-1 to TRBJ2-3, with 8 bases fitting TRBD2. The CDR3 length is 14 residues. CDR1 DFQATT and CDR2 SNEGSKA come from the germline V gene (reference sequence). After removal of 5 bases from V and 5 bases from J, the junction contained 9 bases not matched to a gene. The CDR3 nucleotides read TGCAGTGCTCAAGGGCGGGAGGCGGTAGATACGCAGTATTTT. Amino acid sequence: CSAQGREAVDTQYF.

This clonotype occurred a few times. V usage is TRBV6-5 and J usage is TRBJ2-3; a possible D gene is TRBD2 (5 bases). Trimming shortened V by 2 bases and J by 3 bases, and 9 bases separated the two germline ends. The CDR3 runs 14 residues. Germline lookup yields CDR1 MNHEY and CDR2 SVGAGI. As DNA, the CDR3 is TGTGCCAGCAGTTACGAGGGATGGACAGATACGCAGTATTTT. It is translated as CASSYEGWTDTQYF.

This clonotype turned up a few times. The chain links TRBV3-1 to TRBJ1-1; D is uncertain. Between the trimmed V and J ends, which lost 4 bases and 4 bases, there was a span of 4 bases. The CDR3 has 11 residues. Germline CDR1 and CDR2: LGHDT and YNNKEL (reference sequence). CDR3 residues: CASSRRTEAFF. The CDR3 nucleotides read TGTGCCAGCAGCCGACGCACTGAAGCTTTCTTT.

This clonotype occurred many times. The chain joins TRBV6-1 to TRBJ2-7, with 7 bases fitting TRBD1. V shed 6 bases and J 0 bases; nucleotides not matched to a gene: 8. The CDR3 covers 15 residues. The germline CDR1 and CDR2 sequences are MNHNS and SASEGT. CDR3 amino acids: CASSSQGTASYEQYF. Here the CDR3 DNA reads TGTGCCAGCAGCTCCCAGGGGACAGCCTCCTACGAGCAGTACTTC.

This clonotype turned up a few times. This chain joins TRBV7-6 and TRBJ2-1, with 12 bases fitting TRBD2. Trimming took 0 bases from V and 9 from J; bases not matched to a gene: 3. Germline CDR1 and CDR2: SGHVS and FNYEAQ. The CDR3 loop spans 15 amino acids. CDR3 sequence: CASSLALAGGSEQFF. The CDR3 coding sequence is TGTGCCAGCAGCTTAGCACTAGCGGGAGGCAGTGAGCAGTTCTTC.

This clonotype was seen a handful of times. This rearrangement joins TRBV20-1 to TRBJ2-1, with TRBD1 identical over 8 bases. Germline V gene sequence: CDR1 DFQATT, CDR2 SNEGSKA (reference sequence). The CDR3 covers 13 residues. Trimming removed 0 bases from V and 10 bases from J; junction bases left unmatched: 5. CDR3 DNA sequence: TGCAGTGCTAGAGACAGGGGGCTCGGGGAGCAGTTCTTC. Its protein product is CSARDRGLGEQFF.

The chain couples TRBV6-2 or TRBV6-3 to TRBJ1-1; no definite D call. The V and J ends lost 8 bases and 9 bases respectively, with 16 bases between them. The CDR3 runs to 12 residues. Germline V gives CDR1 MNHEY, CDR2 SVGEGT. Here the CDR3 DNA reads TGTGCCAGCGGCAGAGTTTCGATTCAAGCTTTCTTT. Its protein product is CASGRVSIQAFF.

This clonotype occurred a few times. The chain links TRBV5-1 to TRBJ2-1; 10 positions agree with TRBD2. Germline V gives CDR1 SGHRS, CDR2 YFSETQ. The ends lost 0 bases at V and 2 bases at J; junction bases unmatched: 5. This CDR3 has 17 amino acids. CDR3: CASSLAPSGGTYNEQFF. CDR3 nucleotide sequence: TGCGCCAGCAGCTTGGCCCCTAGCGGGGGTACCTACAATGAGCAGTTCTTC. The whole variable domain, remainder taken from reference TRBV5-1 and TRBJ2-1, is KAGVTQTPRYLIKTRGQQVTLSCSPISGHRSVSWYQQTPGQGLQFLFEYFSETQRNKGNFPGRFSGRQFSNSRSEMNVSTLELGDSALYLCASSLAPSGGTYNEQFFGPGTRLTVL.

J is TRBJ2-3 and V is TRBV6-5; D tentatively fits TRBD1 or TRBD2 (7 bases each). With 2 bases removed from V and 3 bases from J, the gap between germline ends came to 12 bases. Germline values: CDR1 MNHEY, CDR2 SVGAGI. The CDR3 is 15 residues long. The DNA for the CDR3 is TGTGCCAGCAGTTACCCAGGGGGGGGGACAGATACGCAGTATTTT. The encoded protein is CASSYPGGGTDTQYF.

As to this clonotype: Given a much more abundant clone one base away, this may be a read error. The V gene is TRBV6-6, the J gene TRBJ2-2; D is undetermined. CDR3 length equals 11 residues. Trimming removed 4 bases from V and 6 bases from J, with 3 bases in between. Germline assignment: CDR1 MNHNY and CDR2 SVGAGI (reference sequence). CDR3 bases: TGTGCCAGCAGTTCCCCCGGGGAGCTGTTTTTT. Amino acids: CASSSPGELFF.